This entry is about one TCR beta chain. What it recognizes is unknown. The entry originates in a study of cytotoxic CD8 clonotypes in ibrutinib-treated CLL. Findings of the study overall: The public clonotypes identified were infrequent and showed contraction or stability on treatment. At ibrutinib response, clonality increased, and at progression it declined back toward baseline.

Depth targeted 1 in 200,000 to 1 in 1 million T cells, averaging approximately 10x coverage per clonotype. Repertoires were generated with immunoSEQ multiplex PCR, while TCRdb's copy carries only in-frame clones and drops some. The table has tens of thousands of clones, about 70% seen once. Trimming removed 4 bases at V and 8 bases at J, with 18 bases between. The CDR3 is made up of 14 amino acids. In germline, CDR1 is SGHRS, CDR2 YFSETQ. This TCR was sampled from a human donor with chronic lymphocytic leukemia. This chain uses TRBV5-1 with TRBJ1-2; D gene uncertain. Sequencing used PBMCs, obtained after 24 months of ibrutinib treatment. The chain's CDR3 is CASSGTGPGWGYTF. The CDR3 DNA reads TGCGCCAGCAGCGGCACGGGTCCAGGATGGGGCTACACCTTC.